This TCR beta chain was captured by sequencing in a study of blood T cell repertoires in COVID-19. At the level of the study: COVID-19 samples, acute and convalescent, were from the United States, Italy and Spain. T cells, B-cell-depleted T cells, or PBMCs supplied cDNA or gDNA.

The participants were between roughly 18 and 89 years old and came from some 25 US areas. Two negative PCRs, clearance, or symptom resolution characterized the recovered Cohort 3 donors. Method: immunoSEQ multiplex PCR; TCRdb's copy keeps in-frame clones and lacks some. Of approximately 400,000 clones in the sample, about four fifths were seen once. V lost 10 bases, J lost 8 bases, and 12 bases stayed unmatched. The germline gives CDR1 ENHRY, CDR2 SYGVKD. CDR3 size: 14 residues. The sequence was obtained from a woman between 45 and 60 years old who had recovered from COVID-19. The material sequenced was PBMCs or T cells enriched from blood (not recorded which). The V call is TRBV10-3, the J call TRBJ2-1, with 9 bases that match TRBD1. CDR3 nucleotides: TGTGCCACCCAAACGGGACAGGGTGGCCATGAGCAGTTCTTC. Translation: CATQTGQGGHEQFF.